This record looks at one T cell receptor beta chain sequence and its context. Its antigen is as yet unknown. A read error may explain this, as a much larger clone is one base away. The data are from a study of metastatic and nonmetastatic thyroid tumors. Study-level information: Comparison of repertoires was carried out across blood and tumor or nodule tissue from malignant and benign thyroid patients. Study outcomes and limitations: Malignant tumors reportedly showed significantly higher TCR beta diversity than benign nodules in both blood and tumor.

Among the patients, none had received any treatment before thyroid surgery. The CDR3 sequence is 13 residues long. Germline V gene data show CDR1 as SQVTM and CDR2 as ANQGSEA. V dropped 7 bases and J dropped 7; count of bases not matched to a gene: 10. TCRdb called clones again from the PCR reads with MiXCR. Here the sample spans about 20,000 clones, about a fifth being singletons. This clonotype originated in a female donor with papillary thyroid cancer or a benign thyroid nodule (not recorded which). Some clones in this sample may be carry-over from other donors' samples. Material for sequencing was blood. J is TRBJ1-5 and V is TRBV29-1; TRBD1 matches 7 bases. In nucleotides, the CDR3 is TGCAGCGCCTTTGTGGCAGGGGGACAGCCCCAGCATTTT. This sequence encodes CSAFVAGGQPQHF.